The rows below give T cell receptor beta chains drawn from one sample of a study of shared clonotypes between healthy human individuals. Produced via immunoSEQ multiplex PCR; TCRdb's table is partial and in-frame only. The data show about 2.4 million clones, approximately 94% seen once. Sequencing input: naive CD4+ T cells sorted from blood. The receptors were sampled from a young man in good health. CDR3s include the opening cysteine and the closing phenylalanine or tryptophan. Each record gives: J gene, D gene, V gene, clone size, CDR3 protein, CDR3 DNA. A D gene is named only where the DNA matches it firmly. Only part of the rows carry a size: once, few, many, or a class if the clone is expanded.

j_call: TRBJ2-3
d_call: NA
v_call: TRBV5-1
clone_size: few
cdr3_aa: CASSLEGVTDTQYF
cdr3_nt: TGCGCCAGCAGCTTGGAGGGGGTGACAGATACGCAGTATTTT

j_call: TRBJ1-3
d_call: NA
v_call: TRBV7-9
clone_size: NA
cdr3_aa: CARAEGPGNTIYF
cdr3_nt: TGTGCCAGAGCGGAGGGGCCCGGAAACACCATATATTTT

j_call: TRBJ1-4
d_call: NA
v_call: TRBV10-3
clone_size: once
cdr3_aa: CAISESTTSGEKLFF
cdr3_nt: TGTGCCATCAGTGAGTCGACAACATCTGGCGAAAAACTGTTTTTT

j_call: TRBJ1-2
d_call: NA
v_call: TRBV5-4
clone_size: NA
cdr3_aa: CASSPKQGKNYGYTF
cdr3_nt: TGTGCCAGCAGCCCTAAACAGGGAAAGAACTATGGCTACACCTTC

j_call: TRBJ2-1
d_call: NA
v_call: TRBV5-4
clone_size: NA
cdr3_aa: CASWRRTDSYNEQFF
cdr3_nt: TGTGCCAGCTGGCGGAGGACAGACTCCTACAATGAGCAGTTCTTC

j_call: TRBJ2-2
d_call: TRBD2
v_call: TRBV11-2
clone_size: NA
cdr3_aa: CASIESGIGTGELFF
cdr3_nt: TGTGCCAGCATCGAGAGCGGGATCGGCACCGGGGAGCTGTTTTTT

j_call: TRBJ2-2
d_call: NA
v_call: TRBV6-9
clone_size: once
cdr3_aa: CASSYSPSTNGIHTGELFF
cdr3_nt: TGTGCCAGCAGTTATTCTCCTTCGACTAACGGGATACACACCGGGGAGCTGTTTTTT

j_call: TRBJ1-2
d_call: TRBD1
v_call: TRBV19
clone_size: NA
cdr3_aa: CASSWTGRNYGYTF
cdr3_nt: TGTGCCAGTAGCTGGACAGGGAGAAACTATGGCTACACCTTC

j_call: TRBJ2-1
d_call: NA
v_call: TRBV18
clone_size: once
cdr3_aa: CASSPSGASSYNEQFF
cdr3_nt: TGTGCCAGCTCACCATCAGGAGCTAGCTCCTACAATGAGCAGTTCTTC

j_call: TRBJ1-1
d_call: NA
v_call: TRBV11-2
clone_size: NA
cdr3_aa: CASSLSRTAEAFF
cdr3_nt: TGTGCCAGCAGCTTATCCCGGACAGCTGAAGCTTTCTTT

j_call: TRBJ2-2
d_call: TRBD2
v_call: TRBV5-1
clone_size: NA
cdr3_aa: CASSSSTSGTNTGELFF
cdr3_nt: TGCGCCAGCAGCTCGAGCACTAGCGGGACGAACACCGGGGAGCTGTTTTTT

j_call: TRBJ2-7
d_call: NA
v_call: TRBV11-2
clone_size: NA
cdr3_aa: CASSLEFSYEQYF
cdr3_nt: TGTGCCAGCAGCTTAGAGTTCAGCTACGAGCAGTACTTC

j_call: TRBJ1-1
d_call: NA
v_call: TRBV5-4
clone_size: NA
cdr3_aa: CASSMKGGNTEAFF
cdr3_nt: TGTGCCAGCAGCATGAAGGGGGGGAACACTGAAGCTTTCTTT

j_call: TRBJ2-2
d_call: TRBD1
v_call: TRBV14
clone_size: NA
cdr3_aa: CASSYRTGGSAGELFF
cdr3_nt: TGTGCCAGCAGCTATCGAACAGGGGGTTCAGCCGGGGAGCTGTTTTTT

j_call: TRBJ2-5
d_call: NA
v_call: TRBV7-7
clone_size: NA
cdr3_aa: CASSQGYVETQYF
cdr3_nt: TGTGCTAGCAGCCAGGGGTATGTGGAGACCCAGTACTTC

j_call: TRBJ2-2
d_call: TRBD2
v_call: TRBV4-1
clone_size: NA
cdr3_aa: CASSQFSGLAAGELFF
cdr3_nt: TGCGCCAGCAGCCAATTCTCCGGACTAGCAGCCGGGGAGCTGTTTTTT

j_call: TRBJ2-1
d_call: NA
v_call: TRBV5-1
clone_size: NA
cdr3_aa: CASSTQGPEQFF
cdr3_nt: TGCGCCAGCAGCACCCAGGGACCCGAGCAGTTCTTC

j_call: TRBJ2-7
d_call: NA
v_call: TRBV6-6
clone_size: NA
cdr3_aa: CATLSPWDYEQYF
cdr3_nt: TGTGCCACCCTTAGTCCCTGGGACTACGAGCAGTACTTC

j_call: TRBJ2-7
d_call: NA
v_call: TRBV7-9
clone_size: NA
cdr3_aa: CASSLSGIPYEQYF
cdr3_nt: TGTGCCAGCAGCTTATCCGGGATTCCCTACGAGCAGTACTTC

j_call: TRBJ1-6
d_call: TRBD1
v_call: TRBV7-2
clone_size: NA
cdr3_aa: CASRLGQGPSNSPLHF
cdr3_nt: TGTGCCAGCAGACTGGGACAGGGGCCCAGTAATTCACCCCTCCACTTT

j_call: TRBJ1-1
d_call: NA
v_call: TRBV7-9
clone_size: NA
cdr3_aa: CASRQTGENTEAFF
cdr3_nt: TGTGCCAGCAGGCAGACAGGAGAGAACACTGAAGCTTTTTTT

j_call: TRBJ2-3
d_call: NA
v_call: TRBV7-9
clone_size: NA
cdr3_aa: CASSLVRKGGSTDTQYF
cdr3_nt: TGTGCCAGCAGCTTAGTGAGAAAGGGCGGGAGCACAGATACGCAGTATTTT

j_call: TRBJ1-1
d_call: NA
v_call: TRBV18
clone_size: NA
cdr3_aa: CASSPAGGGTEAFF
cdr3_nt: TGTGCCAGCTCACCAGCGGGGGGGGGCACTGAAGCTTTCTTT

j_call: TRBJ2-1
d_call: TRBD2
v_call: TRBV2
clone_size: NA
cdr3_aa: CASNYGGAPYNEQFF
cdr3_nt: TGTGCCAGCAATTACGGGGGGGCACCCTACAATGAGCAGTTCTTC

j_call: TRBJ2-3
d_call: NA
v_call: TRBV19
clone_size: NA
cdr3_aa: CASRSEISTDTQYF
cdr3_nt: TGTGCCAGTAGGAGCGAAATAAGCACAGATACGCAGTATTTT

j_call: TRBJ1-1
d_call: NA
v_call: TRBV30
clone_size: few
cdr3_aa: CAWQGSRDTEAFF
cdr3_nt: TGTGCCTGGCAGGGAAGTCGGGACACTGAAGCTTTCTTT

j_call: TRBJ2-2
d_call: NA
v_call: TRBV28
clone_size: NA
cdr3_aa: CASRGTLFGELFF
cdr3_nt: TGTGCCAGCAGGGGGACCCTCTTCGGGGAGCTGTTTTTT

j_call: TRBJ2-4
d_call: NA
v_call: TRBV11-2
clone_size: NA
cdr3_aa: CASSSGMAKNIQYF
cdr3_nt: TGTGCCAGCAGCTCCGGCATGGCCAAAAACATTCAGTACTTC

j_call: TRBJ1-4
d_call: NA
v_call: TRBV15
clone_size: NA
cdr3_aa: CATSRDRDTLKLFF
cdr3_nt: TGTGCCACCAGCAGAGATAGGGACACCCTCAAACTGTTTTTT

j_call: TRBJ2-3
d_call: TRBD2
v_call: TRBV2
clone_size: NA
cdr3_aa: CASSVAGTRGPDTQYF
cdr3_nt: TGTGCCAGCTCCGTTGCCGGGACTAGGGGCCCAGATACGCAGTATTTT

j_call: TRBJ2-7
d_call: NA
v_call: TRBV19
clone_size: NA
cdr3_aa: CATRTPSRGEQYF
cdr3_nt: TGTGCCACCCGGACCCCATCGAGAGGCGAGCAGTACTTC

j_call: TRBJ1-4
d_call: NA
v_call: TRBV21-1
clone_size: NA
cdr3_aa: CASNHPRDGEKLFF
cdr3_nt: TGTGCCAGCAACCACCCTCGGGATGGGGAAAAACTGTTTTTT

j_call: TRBJ1-1
d_call: TRBD1
v_call: TRBV19
clone_size: once
cdr3_aa: CASTARGGTEAFF
cdr3_nt: TGTGCCAGTACAGCCAGGGGGGGCACTGAAGCTTTCTTT

j_call: TRBJ1-5
d_call: NA
v_call: TRBV12-2
clone_size: NA
cdr3_aa: CASRFSPGQDYSNQPQHF
cdr3_nt: TGTGCAAGTCGCTTCTCACCGGGACAGGACTATAGCAATCAGCCCCAGCATTTT

j_call: TRBJ2-4
d_call: TRBD2
v_call: TRBV7-9
clone_size: once
cdr3_aa: CASREAGAGDIQYF
cdr3_nt: TGTGCCAGCAGGGAAGCGGGGGCAGGAGACATTCAGTACTTC

j_call: TRBJ2-1
d_call: NA
v_call: TRBV6-5
clone_size: NA
cdr3_aa: CASSPGQIVIHEQFF
cdr3_nt: TGTGCCAGCAGTCCCGGCCAGATAGTAATCCATGAGCAGTTCTTC

j_call: TRBJ2-2
d_call: TRBD2
v_call: TRBV5-6
clone_size: NA
cdr3_aa: CASRAGGTTGELFF
cdr3_nt: TGTGCCAGCAGGGCCGGGGGGACGACCGGGGAGCTGTTTTTT

j_call: TRBJ1-6
d_call: NA
v_call: TRBV4-1
clone_size: NA
cdr3_aa: CASSLSSGHINSPLHF
cdr3_nt: TGCGCCAGCAGCCTCAGCTCGGGACACATTAATTCACCCCTCCACTTT

j_call: TRBJ1-5
d_call: NA
v_call: TRBV19
clone_size: once
cdr3_aa: CASTMQGSNQPQHF
cdr3_nt: TGTGCCAGTACTATGCAAGGGTCGAATCAGCCCCAGCATTTT

j_call: TRBJ1-1
d_call: TRBD1
v_call: TRBV6-5
clone_size: NA
cdr3_aa: CASSTDRVRTTEAFF
cdr3_nt: TGTGCCAGCAGTACCGACAGGGTTAGGACCACTGAAGCTTTCTTT

j_call: TRBJ1-2
d_call: NA
v_call: TRBV5-6
clone_size: NA
cdr3_aa: CASSALSTQAGGYTF
cdr3_nt: TGTGCCAGCAGCGCCTTATCGACGCAGGCGGGCGGCTACACCTTC

j_call: TRBJ1-1
d_call: NA
v_call: TRBV4-3
clone_size: NA
cdr3_aa: CASSLGRDTEAFF
cdr3_nt: TGCGCCAGCAGCCTTGGACGGGACACTGAAGCTTTCTTT

j_call: TRBJ2-3
d_call: TRBD2
v_call: TRBV4-1
clone_size: NA
cdr3_aa: CASSQDSLAGGGTDTQYF
cdr3_nt: TGCGCCAGCAGCCAAGATTCGCTAGCGGGGGGCGGCACAGATACGCAGTATTTT

j_call: TRBJ2-7
d_call: TRBD2
v_call: TRBV28
clone_size: NA
cdr3_aa: CASSRTSGGAAYEQYF
cdr3_nt: TGTGCCAGCAGTCGGACTAGCGGGGGGGCGGCCTACGAGCAGTACTTC

j_call: TRBJ2-5
d_call: NA
v_call: TRBV5-3
clone_size: NA
cdr3_aa: CARSTIQGGETQYF
cdr3_nt: TGTGCCAGAAGCACAATACAGGGGGGGGAGACCCAGTACTTC

j_call: TRBJ2-7
d_call: NA
v_call: TRBV9
clone_size: NA
cdr3_aa: CASSVGGRSYEQYF
cdr3_nt: TGTGCCAGCAGCGTAGGAGGGAGGAGTTACGAGCAGTACTTC

j_call: TRBJ2-5
d_call: NA
v_call: TRBV4-1
clone_size: NA
cdr3_aa: CASSQGLGRSTHGTQYF
cdr3_nt: TGCGCCAGCAGCCAAGGTCTGGGACGCAGTACGCACGGGACCCAGTACTTC

j_call: TRBJ1-2
d_call: NA
v_call: TRBV30
clone_size: once
cdr3_aa: CAWSERHHGYTF
cdr3_nt: TGTGCCTGGAGTGAAAGGCACCATGGCTACACCTTC

j_call: TRBJ1-3
d_call: TRBD1
v_call: TRBV4-1
clone_size: NA
cdr3_aa: CASSLDPIDRAGNTIYF
cdr3_nt: TGCGCCAGCAGCCTTGACCCCATTGACAGGGCTGGAAACACCATATATTTT

j_call: TRBJ1-1
d_call: NA
v_call: TRBV10-3
clone_size: few
cdr3_aa: CAISSMSEAFF
cdr3_nt: TGTGCCATCAGCTCGATGAGTGAAGCTTTCTTT

j_call: TRBJ2-1
d_call: TRBD2
v_call: TRBV4-1
clone_size: NA
cdr3_aa: CASSRPFRERGPYNEQFF
cdr3_nt: TGCGCCAGCAGCCGACCCTTTAGGGAGCGGGGCCCCTACAATGAGCAGTTCTTC